This T cell receptor beta chain was observed in a study of cytomegalovirus exposure and HLA in healthy donors. Turning to the study itself: As an earlier analysis found, about 190 million T cells yielded approximately 110 million unique TCR beta sequences.

This CDR3 is 15 amino acids long. Trimming took 2 bases from V and 8 from J, leaving 16 bases between them. Germline CDR1 and CDR2: SEHNR and FQNEAQ (reference sequence). Findings and caveats of the study: Accurate predictions that matched the HLA-A and HLA-B alleles of most subjects were reportedly made from TCR beta sequences. CMV serostatus alone was available as immune exposure information.

PCR used 60 Vbeta primers and 13 Jbeta primers. Generated by immunoSEQ multiplex PCR, the TCRdb table keeps only in-frame clones and is missing some. The sample includes approximately 160,000 clones, under 85% of them seen just once. On this clone: Its target is unknown.

The chain recombines TRBV7-9 with TRBJ2-1; possible D gene TRBD2, 7 bases. This receptor was identified in a young man in good health and CMV-seronegative. Sequenced: PBMCs. CDR3 in DNA: TGTGCCAGCAGCTTAAGGGGGGGGGTCAGGGATGAGCAGTTCTTC. Translated, it gives CASSLRGGVRDEQFF.